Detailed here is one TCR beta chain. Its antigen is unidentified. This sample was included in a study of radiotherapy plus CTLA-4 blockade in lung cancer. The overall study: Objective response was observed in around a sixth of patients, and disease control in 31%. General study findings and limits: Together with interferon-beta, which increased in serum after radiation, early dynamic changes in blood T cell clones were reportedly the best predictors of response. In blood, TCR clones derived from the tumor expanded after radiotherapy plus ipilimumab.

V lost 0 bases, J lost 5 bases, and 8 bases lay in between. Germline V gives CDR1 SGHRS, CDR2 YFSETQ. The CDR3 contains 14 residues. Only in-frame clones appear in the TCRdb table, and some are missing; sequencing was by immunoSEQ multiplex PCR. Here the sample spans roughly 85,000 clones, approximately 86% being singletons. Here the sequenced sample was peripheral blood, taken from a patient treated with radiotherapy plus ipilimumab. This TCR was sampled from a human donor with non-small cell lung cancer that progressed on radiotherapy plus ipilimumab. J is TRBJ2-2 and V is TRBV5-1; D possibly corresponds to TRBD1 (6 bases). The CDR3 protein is CASSLDTGTGELFF. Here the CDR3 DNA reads TGCGCCAGCAGCTTGGACACAGGGACCGGGGAGCTGTTTTTT. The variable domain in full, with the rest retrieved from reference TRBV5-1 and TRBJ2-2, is KAGVTQTPRYLIKTRGQQVTLSCSPISGHRSVSWYQQTPGQGLQFLFEYFSETQRNKGNFPGRFSGRQFSNSRSEMNVSTLELGDSALYLCASSLDTGTGELFFGEGSRLTVL.